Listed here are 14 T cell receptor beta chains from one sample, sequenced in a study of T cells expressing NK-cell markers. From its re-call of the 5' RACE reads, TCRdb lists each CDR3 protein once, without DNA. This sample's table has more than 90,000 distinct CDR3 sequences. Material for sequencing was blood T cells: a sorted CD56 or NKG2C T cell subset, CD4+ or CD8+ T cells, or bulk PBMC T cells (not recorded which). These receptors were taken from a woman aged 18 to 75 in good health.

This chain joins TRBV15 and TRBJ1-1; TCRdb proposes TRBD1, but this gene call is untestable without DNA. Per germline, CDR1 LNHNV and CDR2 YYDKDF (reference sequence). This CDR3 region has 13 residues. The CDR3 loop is CATSPRTVTEAFF. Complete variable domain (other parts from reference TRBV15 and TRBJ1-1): DAMVIQNPRYQVTQFGKPVTLSCSQTLNHNVMYWYQQKSSQAPKLLFHYYDKDFNNEADTPDNFQSRRPNTSFCFLDIRSPGLGDTAMYLCATSPRTVTEAFFGQGTRLTVV.

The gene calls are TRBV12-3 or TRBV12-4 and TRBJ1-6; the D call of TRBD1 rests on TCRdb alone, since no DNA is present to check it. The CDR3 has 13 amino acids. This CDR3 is CASSPTGLSPLHF.

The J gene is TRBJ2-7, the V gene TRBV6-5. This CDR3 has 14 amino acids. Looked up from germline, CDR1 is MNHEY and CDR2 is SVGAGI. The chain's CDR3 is CASSYSGGFYEQYF.

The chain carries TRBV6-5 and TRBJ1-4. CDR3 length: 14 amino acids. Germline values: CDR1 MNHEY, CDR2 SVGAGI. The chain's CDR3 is CASSYFSEGEKLFF.

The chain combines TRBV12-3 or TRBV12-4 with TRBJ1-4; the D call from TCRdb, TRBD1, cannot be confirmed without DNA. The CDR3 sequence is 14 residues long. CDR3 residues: CASRGEGSREKLFF.

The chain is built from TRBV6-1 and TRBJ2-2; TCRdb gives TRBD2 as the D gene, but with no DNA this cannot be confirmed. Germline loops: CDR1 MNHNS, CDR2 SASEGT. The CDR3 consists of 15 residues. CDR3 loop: CASTMTSGITGELFF.

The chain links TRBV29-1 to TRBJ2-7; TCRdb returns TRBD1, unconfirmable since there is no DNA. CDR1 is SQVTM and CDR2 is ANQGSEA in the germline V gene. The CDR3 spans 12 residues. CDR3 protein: CSVSDSTYEQYF.

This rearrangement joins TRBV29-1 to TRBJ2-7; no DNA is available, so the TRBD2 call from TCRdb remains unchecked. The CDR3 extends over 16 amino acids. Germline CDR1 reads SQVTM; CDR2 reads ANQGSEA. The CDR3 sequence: CSVVGLASGSSYEQYF.

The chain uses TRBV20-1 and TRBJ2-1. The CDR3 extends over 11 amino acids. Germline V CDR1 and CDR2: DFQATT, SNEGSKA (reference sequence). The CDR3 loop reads CSARDLYEQFF.

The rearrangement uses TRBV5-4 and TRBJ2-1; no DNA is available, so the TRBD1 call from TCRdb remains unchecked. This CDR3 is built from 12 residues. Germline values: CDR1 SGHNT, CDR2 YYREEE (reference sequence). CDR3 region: CASSFTGFEQFF.

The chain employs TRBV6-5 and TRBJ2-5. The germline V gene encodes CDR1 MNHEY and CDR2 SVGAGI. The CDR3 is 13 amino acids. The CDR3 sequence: CASSYGRQETQYF.

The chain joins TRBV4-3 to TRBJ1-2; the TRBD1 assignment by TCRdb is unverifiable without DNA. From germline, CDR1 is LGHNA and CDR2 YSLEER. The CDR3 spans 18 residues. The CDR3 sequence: CASSQDLTVSVGPYGYTF.

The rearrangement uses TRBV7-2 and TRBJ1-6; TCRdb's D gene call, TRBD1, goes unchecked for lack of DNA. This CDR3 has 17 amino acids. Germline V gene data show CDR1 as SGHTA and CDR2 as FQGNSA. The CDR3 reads CASSLLPGTVYNSPLHF.

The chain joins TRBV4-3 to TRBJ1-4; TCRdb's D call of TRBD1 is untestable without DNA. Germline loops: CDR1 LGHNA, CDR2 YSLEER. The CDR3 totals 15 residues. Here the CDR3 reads CASSQEWGDDEKLFF.